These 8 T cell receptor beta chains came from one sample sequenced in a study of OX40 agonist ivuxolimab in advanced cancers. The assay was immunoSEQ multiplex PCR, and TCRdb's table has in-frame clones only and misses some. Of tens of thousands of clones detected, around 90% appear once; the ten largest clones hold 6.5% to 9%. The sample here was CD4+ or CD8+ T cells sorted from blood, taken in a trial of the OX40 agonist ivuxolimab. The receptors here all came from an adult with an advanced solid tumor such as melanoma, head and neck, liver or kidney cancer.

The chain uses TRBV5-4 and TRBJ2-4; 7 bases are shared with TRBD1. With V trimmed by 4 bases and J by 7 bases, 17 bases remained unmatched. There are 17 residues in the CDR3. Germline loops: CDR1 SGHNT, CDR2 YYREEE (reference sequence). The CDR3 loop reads CASSPKSGQPRGNIQYF. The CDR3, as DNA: TGTGCCAGCAGCCCAAAATCGGGACAGCCTAGGGGGAACATTCAGTACTTC.

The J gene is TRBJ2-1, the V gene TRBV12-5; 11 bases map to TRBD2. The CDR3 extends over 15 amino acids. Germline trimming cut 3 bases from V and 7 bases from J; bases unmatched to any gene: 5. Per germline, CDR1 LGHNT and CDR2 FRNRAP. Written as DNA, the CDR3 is TGTGCTAGTGGTTTCTTAGCGGGAGGGAGAAATGAGCAGTTCTTC. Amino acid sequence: CASGFLAGGRNEQFF.

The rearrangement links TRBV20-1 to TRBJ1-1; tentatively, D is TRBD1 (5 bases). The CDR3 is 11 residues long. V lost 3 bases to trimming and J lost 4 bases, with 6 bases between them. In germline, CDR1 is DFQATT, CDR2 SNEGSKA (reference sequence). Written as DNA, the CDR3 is TGCAGTGCTAGGGACACCACTGAAGCTTTCTTT. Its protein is CSARDTTEAFF.

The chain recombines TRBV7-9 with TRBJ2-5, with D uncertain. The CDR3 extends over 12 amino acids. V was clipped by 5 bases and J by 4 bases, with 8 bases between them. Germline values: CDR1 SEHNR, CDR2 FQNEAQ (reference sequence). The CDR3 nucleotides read TGTGCCAGCAGCCCTTCCGGAGAGACCCAGTACTTC. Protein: CASSPSGETQYF.

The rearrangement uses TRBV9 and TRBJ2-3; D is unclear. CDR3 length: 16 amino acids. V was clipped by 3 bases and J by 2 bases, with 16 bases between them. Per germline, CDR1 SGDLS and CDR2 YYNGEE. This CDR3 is CASSGFGWANTDTQYF. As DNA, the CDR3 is TGTGCCAGCAGCGGATTCGGTTGGGCAAACACAGATACGCAGTATTTT.

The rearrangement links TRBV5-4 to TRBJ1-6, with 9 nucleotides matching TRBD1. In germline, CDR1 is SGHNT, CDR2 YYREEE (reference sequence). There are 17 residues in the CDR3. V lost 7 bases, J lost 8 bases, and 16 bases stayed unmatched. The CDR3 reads CASSVAITQGADSPLHF. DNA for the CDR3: TGTGCCAGCTCCGTCGCGATTACACAGGGGGCGGATTCACCCCTCCACTTT. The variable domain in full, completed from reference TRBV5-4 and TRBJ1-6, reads ETGVTQSPTHLIKTRGQQVTLRCSSQSGHNTVSWYQQALGQGPQFIFQYYREEENGRGNFPPRFSGLQFPNYSSELNVNALELDDSALYLCASSVAITQGADSPLHFGNGTRLTVT.

CDR3 amino acids: CASRPGQGASGRVTDTQYF. CDR3 sequence (DNA): TGTGCCAGTAGACCGGGACAGGGGGCCAGCGGGAGGGTCACAGATACGCAGTATTTT. The rearrangement uses TRBV2 and TRBJ2-3; 12 bases match TRBD1. Germline V lookup: CDR1 SNHLY, CDR2 FYNNEI. The V and J ends lost 9 bases and 2 bases, in that order; junction bases with no gene match: 18. The CDR3 runs 19 residues.

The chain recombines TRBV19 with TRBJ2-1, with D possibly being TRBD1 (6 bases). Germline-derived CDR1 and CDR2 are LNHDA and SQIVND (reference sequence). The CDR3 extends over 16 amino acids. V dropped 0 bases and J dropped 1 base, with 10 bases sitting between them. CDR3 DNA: TGTGCCAGTAGTATAGAACAGGGACCGTCCTACAATGAGCAGTTCTTC. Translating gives CASSIEQGPSYNEQFF.